Shown below are 24 T cell receptor beta chains from a single sample sequenced in a study of cytomegalovirus exposure and HLA in healthy donors. PCR amplification relied on 60 Vbeta primers (plus 13 Jbeta primers). TCRdb's table, derived via immunoSEQ multiplex PCR, lists solely in-frame clones and lacks some. The sample contains roughly 180,000 clones, 76% of which appear only once. The sequenced material came from PBMCs. The receptors here all came from a female donor in good health and CMV-seronegative.

The table lists this clone with a few counts. The chain joins TRBV7-9 to TRBJ2-7, with a tentative D call TRBD1 (5 bases). The CDR3 consists of 14 residues. V was trimmed by 3 bases and J by 0 bases, leaving 9 bases between them. Germline CDR1 is SEHNR and CDR2 is FQNEAQ (reference sequence). The CDR3 coding sequence is TGTGCCAGCAGCTTTGTCCAGGGCTCCTACGAGCAGTACTTC. Its protein is CASSFVQGSYEQYF.

The rearrangement joins TRBV30 to TRBJ2-5, with 12 bases that match TRBD2. The V segment lost 0 bases and the J segment 5 bases; nucleotides outside the gene matches: 4. Germline V gene data show CDR1 as GTSNPN and CDR2 as SVGIG (reference sequence). The CDR3 runs to 15 residues. CDR3 nucleotides: TGTGCCTGGAGTGTTACTAGCGGGGGGCGGGAGACCCAGTACTTC. Protein product: CAWSVTSGGRETQYF.

In its sample, this clone was seen a few times. The chain links TRBV4-2 to TRBJ2-7, with 8 bases aligning to TRBD2. V was clipped by 2 bases and J by 3 bases; unmatched bases: 12. CDR1 and CDR2 (germline): LGHNA, YNFKEQ. The CDR3 loop spans 17 amino acids. The CDR3 DNA is TGTGCCAGCAGCCAATCCCACCTGCGGGAGGTAGACTACGAGCAGTACTTC. Translation gives CASSQSHLREVDYEQYF.

The gene calls are TRBV29-1 and TRBJ2-3; 15 nucleotides align to TRBD2. CDR1 is SQVTM and CDR2 is ANQGSEA in the germline V gene. This CDR3 region has 16 residues. J gave up 4 bases and V 0 bases, and 2 bases lay outside the gene matches. The CDR3 DNA sequence: TGCAGCGTTGAAGACGGACTAGCGGGGGGGCCAGATACGCAGTATTTT. This encodes CSVEDGLAGGPDTQYF.

This sequence joins TRBV16 and TRBJ2-1; possible D gene TRBD1, 5 bases. Germline lookup yields CDR1 KGHSY and CDR2 FQNENV. V gave up 2 bases and J gave up 9 bases, with 8 bases separating them. This CDR3 has 12 residues. CDR3 sequence (DNA): TGTGCCAGCAGCCAACAGGGTGGTGAGCAGTTCTTC. Translated, it gives CASSQQGGEQFF.

Only a few counts were recorded for this clone. The chain employs TRBV28 and TRBJ2-5, with D uncertain. Germline assignment: CDR1 MDHEN and CDR2 SYDVKM. CDR3 size: 14 residues. Trimming shortened V by 1 base and J by 3 bases, and 9 bases separated the two germline ends. The CDR3 sequence: CASSLYNREETQYF. CDR3 coding DNA: TGTGCCAGCAGTTTATATAACCGAGAAGAGACCCAGTACTTC.

The chain combines TRBV7-9 with TRBJ1-2; 12 bases match TRBD1. Germline CDR1 SEHNR, CDR2 FQNEAQ (reference sequence). Unmatched junction bases numbered 10, after V lost 5 bases and J lost 6 bases. The CDR3 contains 16 residues. CDR3 nucleotides: TGTGCCAGCAGCCCGGATGGGACAGGGGGCGCCGATGGCTACACCTTC. Encoded protein: CASSPDGTGGADGYTF. Variable domain in full (rest from reference TRBV7-9 and TRBJ1-2): DTGVSQNPRHKITKRGQNVTFRCDPISEHNRLYWYRQTLGQGPEFLTYFQNEAQLEKSRLLSDRFSAERPKGSFSTLEIQRTEQGDSAMYLCASSPDGTGGADGYTFGSGTRLTVV.

In regard to this clone: The sample carries other DNA sequences with the same CDR3. The chain carries TRBV19 and TRBJ1-1; D unclear. The CDR3 is made up of 13 amino acids. V lost 4 bases and J 5 bases, leaving 11 bases between the germline ends. Germline V gene lookup returns CDR1 LNHDA and CDR2 SQIVND (reference sequence). CDR3 nucleotide sequence: TGTGCCAGTAGTAAGAGGGAGAATACTGAAGCTTTCTTT. Its protein is CASSKRENTEAFF.

Only a few counts were recorded for this clone. V gene TRBV7-6 combines with J gene TRBJ1-4; 7 bases match TRBD1. V was clipped by 2 bases and J by 15 bases; unmatched bases: 9. Germline V gives CDR1 SGHVS, CDR2 FNYEAQ. The CDR3 loop spans 13 amino acids. CDR3 sequence reads: CASSLQQTGRLFF. CDR3 coding DNA: TGTGCCAGCAGCTTACAACAGACAGGGAGGTTGTTTTTT.

This clone was detected a few times. The J gene is TRBJ1-1, the V gene TRBV10-2; maybe TRBD1 (5 bases). Germline V gene lookup returns CDR1 WSHSY and CDR2 SAAADI. CDR3 length equals 13 residues. The V end lost 6 bases, the J end lost 1 base, and 9 bases lay between the germline ends. Written as DNA, the CDR3 is TGCGCCAGCAGAAACGGACAGAACACTGAAGCTTTCTTT. Translated: CASRNGQNTEAFF.

The J gene is TRBJ2-3, the V gene TRBV5-4; maybe TRBD2 (7 bases). The CDR3 sequence is 16 residues long. The V end was cut by 1 base, the J end by 1 base, with 13 bases between. Germline V CDR1 and CDR2: SGHNT, YYREEE (reference sequence). The DNA for the CDR3 is TGTGCCAGCAGCTTGCCAGGGCGGGGGCGCACAGATACGCAGTATTTT. This gives the protein CASSLPGRGRTDTQYF.

V is TRBV27 and J is TRBJ2-3; 7 positions agree with TRBD1. Germline trimming cut 3 bases from V and 1 base from J; bases unmatched to any gene: 7. This CDR3 spans 16 amino acids. Germline V lookup: CDR1 MNHEY, CDR2 SMNVEV (reference sequence). CDR3 amino acids: CASSLQGVFGTDTQYF. In nucleotides, the CDR3 is TGTGCCAGCAGTTTGCAGGGGGTGTTTGGCACAGATACGCAGTATTTT.

This chain uses TRBV7-2 with TRBJ1-6, with 7 bases lining up with TRBD1. The CDR3 runs to 18 residues. Per germline, CDR1 SGHTA and CDR2 FQGNSA. Unmatched junction bases numbered 10, after V lost 4 bases and J lost 1 base. The CDR3 loop reads CASSSFRDRESYNSPLHF. The CDR3 region has the DNA TGTGCCAGCAGCTCTTTCCGAGACAGGGAATCCTATAATTCACCCCTCCACTTT.

J is TRBJ1-1 and V is TRBV27, with a possible D match to TRBD1 (5 bases). Deletions cut 5 bases from V and 4 bases from J, with 11 bases between. This CDR3 has 13 residues. The germline V gene has CDR1 MNHEY and CDR2 SMNVEV (reference sequence). The chain's CDR3 is CASSIREGTEAFF. The CDR3, as DNA: TGTGCCAGCAGTATCAGGGAGGGCACTGAAGCTTTCTTT.

The rearrangement links TRBV7-2 to TRBJ2-7; 9 bases align to TRBD1. Germline-derived CDR1 and CDR2 are SGHTA and FQGNSA. The J segment lost 3 bases and the V segment lost 4 bases, leaving 4 bases of the junction unmatched. CDR3 length equals 14 residues. The CDR3 region has the DNA TGTGCCAGCAGCTCCGGGACAGGGCTCTACGAGCAGTACTTC. Translated, it gives CASSSGTGLYEQYF.

Only a few counts were recorded for this clone. The CDR3 here is CASSQVSGAGTDTQYF. The DNA for the CDR3 is TGCGCCAGCAGCCAAGTTTCAGGGGCCGGCACAGATACGCAGTATTTT. This rearrangement joins TRBV4-3 to TRBJ2-3; D possibly corresponds to TRBD1 (6 bases). This CDR3 contains 16 residues. V lost 1 base, J lost 1 base, and 12 bases lay in between. The germline V gene has CDR1 LGHNA and CDR2 YSLEER.

V is TRBV19 and J is TRBJ1-5, with 10 bases that match TRBD1. From germline, CDR1 is LNHDA and CDR2 SQIVND (reference sequence). This CDR3 comprises 16 residues. The trim removed 4 bases at V and 4 bases at J, leaving 7 bases unmatched. The CDR3 region has the DNA TGTGCCAGTAGTACCATGACAGGGGGCCTTAATCAGCCCCAGCATTTT. Its translation is CASSTMTGGLNQPQHF. The whole variable domain, filled in from reference TRBV19 and TRBJ1-5, reads DGGITQSPKYLFRKEGQNVTLSCEQNLNHDAMYWYRQDPGQGLRLIYYSQIVNDFQKGDIAEGYSVSREKKESFPLTVTSAQKNPTAFYLCASSTMTGGLNQPQHFGDGTRLSIL.

The CDR3 DNA follows: TGTGCCAGCAGCCAACAGGTGATGAACACTGAAGCTTTCTTT. It specifies CASSQQVMNTEAFF. The chain carries TRBV14 and TRBJ1-1, with no clear D. V was trimmed by 2 bases and J by 0 bases, leaving 7 bases between them. The CDR3 runs to 14 residues. Per germline, CDR1 SGHDN and CDR2 FVKESK. Combining the CDR3 with reference TRBV14 and TRBJ1-1 gives the whole variable domain EAGVTQFPSHSVIEKGQTVTLRCDPISGHDNLYWYRRVMGKEIKFLLHFVKESKQDESGMPNNRFLAERTGGTYSTLKVQPAELEDSGVYFCASSQQVMNTEAFFGQGTRLTVV.

The chain has TRBV7-2 and TRBJ2-4; TRBD2 matches 7 bases. Trimming cost V 1 base and J 6 bases; bases outside gene matches: 6. This CDR3 region has 15 residues. Germline V gives CDR1 SGHTA, CDR2 FQGNSA. The CDR3 spells CASSLEGTTTNIQYF. DNA for the CDR3: TGTGCCAGCAGCTTAGAAGGGACTACCACAAACATTCAGTACTTC.

The genes are TRBV28 and TRBJ2-1; 9 bases are shared with TRBD1. V shed 6 bases and J 15 bases; nucleotides not matched to a gene: 6. Per the germline V gene, CDR1 is MDHEN and CDR2 is SYDVKM. The CDR3 runs to 11 residues. This CDR3 is CASRGQGSTFF. The CDR3 coding sequence is TGTGCCAGCAGGGGACAGGGTTCCACGTTCTTC.

This clone occurred a few times. Other DNA sequences within the sample encode an identical CDR3. This chain joins TRBV9 and TRBJ1-2, with D unclear. The germline V gene has CDR1 SGDLS and CDR2 YYNGEE. The CDR3 totals 11 residues. V was shortened by 4 bases and J by 7 bases, with 8 bases between the two germline ends. The CDR3 spells CASSLRGGYTF. The DNA for the CDR3 is TGTGCCAGCAGCTTACGGGGTGGCTACACCTTC.

V and J are TRBV2 and TRBJ1-1; D gene uncertain. Looked up from germline, CDR1 is SNHLY and CDR2 is FYNNEI. The CDR3 contains 12 residues. V gave up 6 bases and J gave up 2 bases, with 7 bases separating them. CDR3 nucleotide sequence: TGTGCCAGCAGGGAGTTTAACACTGAAGCTTTCTTT. This sequence encodes CASREFNTEAFF.

To note about this clone: The junction does not match germline at one end; this may be a read error. The chain joins TRBV11-2 to TRBJ2-4, with 9 positions matching TRBD2. The CDR3 is made up of 17 amino acids. In germline, CDR1 is SGHAT, CDR2 FQNNGV. Here the CDR3 DNA reads TGTGCCAGCAGCTTAGGAGCTAGCGGGACGCTTAAAAACAGTCAGTACTTC. As protein: CASSLGASGTLKNSQYF.

The chain couples TRBV11-1 to TRBJ2-3; weak D call: TRBD2 (5 bases). The CDR3 has 16 residues. CDR1 and CDR2 from the germline V gene are SGHAT and FQDESV (reference sequence). Trimming pared 4 bases from V and 3 bases from J, leaving 17 bases between. CDR3: CASSSAEVRMTDTQYF. The CDR3 bases are TGTGCCAGCAGCTCCGCGGAGGTTCGAATGACAGATACGCAGTATTTT. Full variable domain (outside the CDR3, taken from reference TRBV11-1 and TRBJ2-3): EAEVAQSPRYKITEKSQAVAFWCDPISGHATLYWYRQILGQGPELLVQFQDESVVDDSQLPKDRFSAERLKGVDSTLKIQPAELGDSAMYLCASSSAEVRMTDTQYFGPGTRLTVL.